Below are 3 T cell receptor beta chains sequenced from a single sample in a study of radiation and T cells in renal cell carcinoma. Clones were read by immunoSEQ multiplex PCR, and TCRdb kept only the in-frame ones, dropping some. The sample holds roughly 140,000 clones, approximately 88% seen once. Time point of the sample: blood 2 weeks post-SBRT. Treatment in this sample: 15 Gy SBRT to primary tumor, nephrectomy 4 weeks later. This specimen consisted of blood, obtained from a patient whose treatment included radiotherapy and nephrectomy. The receptors shown here come from a woman between 45 and 60 years old with renal cell carcinoma.

The CDR3 region is CASSPRQGNNYGYTF. In DNA, the CDR3 is TGTGCCAGCAGCCCCCGACAGGGAAATAACTATGGCTACACCTTC. The J gene is TRBJ1-2, the V gene TRBV7-2, with 7 bases fitting TRBD1. The CDR3 totals 15 residues. CDR1 is SGHTA, CDR2 FQGNSA, per germline. V lost 5 bases and J lost 1; bases outside the gene matches: 7.

The chain recombines TRBV11-2 with TRBJ2-5, with 7 bases fitting TRBD1. CDR3 size: 16 residues. V was pared by 4 bases and J by 2 bases, with 10 bases of the junction left unmatched. Germline loops: CDR1 SGHAT, CDR2 FQNNGV. The CDR3 loop reads CASSYNRGRRQETQYF. The CDR3 DNA reads TGTGCCAGCAGCTACAATAGGGGGCGCCGGCAAGAGACCCAGTACTTC.

V is TRBV7-3 and J is TRBJ2-7, with TRBD2 matching over 8 bases. The V and J ends lost 1 base and 2 bases, in that order; junction bases with no gene match: 4. From germline, CDR1 is SGHTA and CDR2 FQGTGA. The CDR3 has 15 amino acids. The CDR3: CASSLILAVPYEQYF. In DNA, the CDR3 is TGTGCCAGCAGCTTAATACTAGCGGTTCCCTACGAGCAGTACTTC.